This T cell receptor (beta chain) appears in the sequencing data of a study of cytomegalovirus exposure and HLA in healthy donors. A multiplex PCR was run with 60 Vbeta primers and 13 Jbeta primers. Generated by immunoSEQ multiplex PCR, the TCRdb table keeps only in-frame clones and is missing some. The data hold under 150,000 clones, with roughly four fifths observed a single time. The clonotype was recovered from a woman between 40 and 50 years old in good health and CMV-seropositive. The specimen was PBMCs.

In DNA, the CDR3 is TGTGCCTGGAGTCAGGAGGGCAATCAGCCCCAGCATTTT. Protein sequence: CAWSQEGNQPQHF. The chain recombines TRBV30 with TRBJ1-5; D not certain. This CDR3 is 13 amino acids long. Trimming took off 2 bases at V and 2 bases at J, with 7 bases between the two ends. CDR1 GTSNPN and CDR2 SVGIG come from the germline V gene (reference sequence). The variable domain in full, with the rest retrieved from reference TRBV30 and TRBJ1-5, is SQTIHQWPATLVQPVGSPLSLECTVEGTSNPNLYWYRQAAGRGLQLLFYSVGIGQISSEVPQNLSASRPQDRQFILSSKKLLLSDSGFYLCAWSQEGNQPQHFGDGTRLSIL.